These 6 T cell receptor beta chains were all obtained from the same sample, sequenced in a study of blood T cell repertoires in COVID-19. Profiled with immunoSEQ multiplex PCR; TCRdb holds only in-frame clones, not every one. This sample has about 140,000 clones; approximately 90% occur once, and the top ten carry about 4.1%. Sequencing was performed on PBMCs or T cells enriched from blood (not recorded which). The receptors stem from a man aged 45-65 years who had recovered from COVID-19.

The V and J genes are TRBV10-3 and TRBJ2-1; 8 positions match TRBD1. J was trimmed by 10 bases and V by 11 bases; bases with no gene match: 10. Germline V gives CDR1 ENHRY, CDR2 SYGVKD. The CDR3 covers 12 residues. The DNA for the CDR3 is TGTGCCGTAGGAACAGGGGGTGGCGAGCAGTTCTTC. Encoded protein: CAVGTGGGEQFF.

This clone was seen only a few times. The V and J genes are TRBV5-4 and TRBJ1-6; D is possibly TRBD1 (5 bases). CDR3 length equals 16 residues. Trimming shortened V by 0 bases and J by 10 bases, and 17 bases separated the two germline ends. The V gene's germline CDR1 is SGHNT and CDR2 YYREEE (reference sequence). DNA for the CDR3: TGTGCCAGCAGCTTGGAGATGCAGGGAGGAGGCTCACCCCTCCACTTT. Translating it yields CASSLEMQGGGSPLHF.

The count of this clone is one. The V gene is TRBV3-1 (or the pseudogene TRBV3-2), the J gene TRBJ1-6, with D uncertain. From germline, CDR1 is LGHDT and CDR2 YNNKEL (reference sequence). Trimming cost V 0 bases and J 6 bases, with 9 bases left between them. The CDR3 is 15 amino acids. CDR3 sequence (DNA): TGTGCCAGCAGCCAAGACGGGAACAGTAATTCACCCCTCCACTTT. The encoded protein is CASSQDGNSNSPLHF.

The table lists this clone with a few counts. The chain couples TRBV7-8 to TRBJ1-5; TRBD1 might be the D (6 bases). This CDR3 contains 14 residues. Germline CDR1 SGHVS, CDR2 FQNEAQ. V lost 4 bases, J lost 2 bases, and 9 bases lay in between. As DNA, the CDR3 is TGTGCCAGCAGCTACTCAGGGGGCAATCAGCCCCAGCATTTT. It codes for CASSYSGGNQPQHF.

The gene calls are TRBV19 and TRBJ2-2; TRBD2 aligns across 8 bases. The CDR3 has 15 residues. The V gene end was trimmed by 8 bases and the J gene end by 7 bases; junction bases not matched to a gene: 12. Germline lookup yields CDR1 LNHDA and CDR2 SQIVND (reference sequence). The CDR3 bases are TGTGCCAGTCGGACGGGGGGGCAGCGGAACGGGGAGCTGTTTTTT. Translated, it gives CASRTGGQRNGELFF.

The rearrangement uses TRBV24-1 and TRBJ1-1; no clear D gene. CDR1 KGHDR and CDR2 SFDVKD come from the germline V gene. Trimming left V 2 bases short and J 2 bases short, with 11 bases between. The CDR3 has 15 residues. The CDR3 sequence: CATSDSGWSNTEAFF. CDR3 sequence (DNA): TGTGCCACCAGTGATTCGGGATGGAGTAACACTGAAGCTTTCTTT.